This is a list of T cell receptor beta chains from one sample in a study of post-analysis software for immune sequencing data. TCRdb re-derived calls from the PCR reads in MiXCR, one entry per CDR3 protein. The table records about 540,000 distinct CDR3 sequences, approximately 31% of them present only once. Sequencing used blood. Receptors originate from a girl under 18 with multiple sclerosis. The CDR3 runs from the conserved cysteine through the conserved F or W. The D gene is left open where the match is weak. Size values are once, few and many counts, or a class for expanded clones, and some rows have none.

clone_size: NA
cdr3_length: 15
d_call: TRBD1
j_call: TRBJ2-7
v_call: TRBV25-1
cdr3_nt: TGTGCCAGCAGTGGACCTACTGTTAGACAGGGCGAGCAGTACTTC
cdr3_aa: CASSGPTVRQGEQYF

clone_size: NA
cdr3_length: 14
d_call: NA
j_call: TRBJ2-7
v_call: TRBV7-8
cdr3_nt: TGTGCCAGCAGCTTAGGAACGGCCAACTACGAGCAGTACTTC
cdr3_aa: CASSLGTANYEQYF

clone_size: once
cdr3_length: 16
d_call: NA
j_call: TRBJ2-7
v_call: TRBV3-1
cdr3_nt: TGTGCCAGCAGCCAAGCAGCGCCTCTAGCGAAGTACGAGCAGTACTTC
cdr3_aa: CASSQAAPLAKYEQYF

clone_size: few
cdr3_length: 14
d_call: TRBD1
j_call: TRBJ1-1
v_call: TRBV29-1
cdr3_nt: TGCAGCGTTGAAGAAAACAGGGGAAGCACTGAAGCTTTCTTT
cdr3_aa: CSVEENRGSTEAFF

clone_size: few
cdr3_length: 14
d_call: NA
j_call: TRBJ1-2
v_call: TRBV7-6
cdr3_nt: TGTGCCAGCAGCCTAAGTCCAGGGGAGTATGGCTACACCTTC
cdr3_aa: CASSLSPGEYGYTF

clone_size: few
cdr3_length: 16
d_call: TRBD2
j_call: TRBJ2-7
v_call: TRBV3-1
cdr3_nt: TGTGCCAGCAGCCATGCAAGCGGGGGTCCCAACCACGAGCAGTACTTC
cdr3_aa: CASSHASGGPNHEQYF

clone_size: few
cdr3_length: 14
d_call: TRBD1
j_call: TRBJ2-1
v_call: TRBV20-1
cdr3_nt: TGCAGTGCCATAATAAACTTACAGGGGAGAGTGCAGTTCTTC
cdr3_aa: CSAIINLQGRVQFF

clone_size: few
cdr3_length: 15
d_call: TRBD1
j_call: TRBJ1-2
v_call: TRBV27
cdr3_nt: TGTGCCAGCAGTTCGAGACAGGGGGCTAGCTATGGCTACACCTTC
cdr3_aa: CASSSRQGASYGYTF

clone_size: NA
cdr3_length: 13
d_call: NA
j_call: TRBJ2-7
v_call: TRBV27
cdr3_nt: TGTGCCAGCAGGCCTAACGTCCTTGGGGTGGAGTACTTC
cdr3_aa: CASRPNVLGVEYF

clone_size: few
cdr3_length: 14
d_call: NA
j_call: TRBJ1-6
v_call: TRBV4-2
cdr3_nt: TGTGCCAGCAGCCAAGAGGGGCAGAATTCACCCCTCCACTTT
cdr3_aa: CASSQEGQNSPLHF

clone_size: many
cdr3_length: 15
d_call: NA
j_call: TRBJ2-1
v_call: TRBV5-1
cdr3_nt: TGCGCCAGCAGCTTGGAGCAGGGCTCCTACAATGAGCAGTTCTTC
cdr3_aa: CASSLEQGSYNEQFF

clone_size: NA
cdr3_length: 14
d_call: NA
j_call: TRBJ2-6
v_call: TRBV20-1
cdr3_nt: TGCAGTGCCAGTAGTCTTTCTGGGGCCAACGTCCTGACTTTC
cdr3_aa: CSASSLSGANVLTF

clone_size: NA
cdr3_length: 16
d_call: TRBD2
j_call: TRBJ2-1
v_call: TRBV9
cdr3_nt: TGTGCCAGCAGCGTAGGAAGCGGGGGCCCGGGGAATGAGCAGTTCTTC
cdr3_aa: CASSVGSGGPGNEQFF

clone_size: few
cdr3_length: 15
d_call: NA
j_call: TRBJ2-1
v_call: TRBV9
cdr3_nt: TGTGCCAGCAGCGTCGACTGGGTTTCCTACAATGAGCAGTTCTTC
cdr3_aa: CASSVDWVSYNEQFF

clone_size: NA
cdr3_length: 13
d_call: TRBD2
j_call: TRBJ2-1
v_call: TRBV20-1
cdr3_nt: TGCAGTGCTAGAAAGGGACTAGCGGGGGAGCAGTTCTTC
cdr3_aa: CSARKGLAGEQFF

clone_size: NA
cdr3_length: 12
d_call: NA
j_call: TRBJ2-1
v_call: TRBV3-1
cdr3_nt: TGTGCCAGCAGCCAAGGGGGTGTAGTTCGGTTCTTC
cdr3_aa: CASSQGGVVRFF

clone_size: many
cdr3_length: 15
d_call: TRBD1
j_call: TRBJ1-2
v_call: TRBV7-3
cdr3_nt: TGTGCCAGCAGCTTAGGGCCGGGACAGGCATATGGCTACACCTTC
cdr3_aa: CASSLGPGQAYGYTF

clone_size: many
cdr3_length: 14
d_call: NA
j_call: TRBJ2-1
v_call: TRBV11-1
cdr3_nt: TGTGCCAGCAGCCGCCGGGACTCTGACAATGAGCAGTTCTTC
cdr3_aa: CASSRRDSDNEQFF

clone_size: NA
cdr3_length: 15
d_call: NA
j_call: TRBJ1-5
v_call: TRBV3-1
cdr3_nt: TGTGCCAGCAGCCAAGATCGGGGGGGCGGGCAGCCCCAGCATTTT
cdr3_aa: CASSQDRGGGQPQHF

clone_size: NA
cdr3_length: 14
d_call: NA
j_call: TRBJ2-7
v_call: TRBV12-3/TRBV12-4
cdr3_nt: TGTGCCAGCAAACCTAAAGGCAGTTCCCACGAGCAGTACTTC
cdr3_aa: CASKPKGSSHEQYF

clone_size: NA
cdr3_length: 13
d_call: NA
j_call: TRBJ2-3
v_call: TRBV5-1
cdr3_nt: TGCGCCACCAGGACGGTGGACACAGATACGCAGTATTTT
cdr3_aa: CATRTVDTDTQYF

clone_size: NA
cdr3_length: 14
d_call: NA
j_call: TRBJ2-1
v_call: TRBV20-1
cdr3_nt: TGCAGTGCTAGCGGCGGGGACATCTACAATGAGCAGTTCTTC
cdr3_aa: CSASGGDIYNEQFF

clone_size: NA
cdr3_length: 16
d_call: NA
j_call: TRBJ2-1
v_call: TRBV14
cdr3_nt: TGTGCCAGCAGCCAAGAACTAGCCGGGTCCTACAATGAGCAGTTCTTC
cdr3_aa: CASSQELAGSYNEQFF

clone_size: NA
cdr3_length: 13
d_call: NA
j_call: TRBJ1-1
v_call: TRBV10-3
cdr3_nt: TGTGCCATCAGTGAGTCGAGGCAATTTGAAGCTTTCTTT
cdr3_aa: CAISESRQFEAFF

clone_size: few
cdr3_length: 20
d_call: TRBD2
j_call: TRBJ2-3
v_call: TRBV7-3
cdr3_nt: TGTGCCAGCAGCTCGAGGGGGGGGACTAGCGGGCTCCCTAGCACAGATACGCAGTATTTT
cdr3_aa: CASSSRGGTSGLPSTDTQYF

clone_size: NA
cdr3_length: 15
d_call: TRBD2
j_call: TRBJ2-7
v_call: TRBV6-2/TRBV6-3
cdr3_nt: TGTGCCAGCAGTGCCCCGGGACTAGGTTCCGACGAGCAGTACTTC
cdr3_aa: CASSAPGLGSDEQYF